What follows are 31 T cell receptor beta chains derived from one specimen sequenced in a study of cytomegalovirus exposure and HLA in healthy donors. The PCR was carried out with 60 Vbeta primers and 13 Jbeta primers. Clones were sequenced by immunoSEQ multiplex PCR, and TCRdb holds only the in-frame ones, with some missing. The sample consists of some 150,000 clones, about 77% of them appearing once. The sample consisted of PBMCs. The origin of the receptors is a woman aged 45-59 years in good health and CMV-seronegative.

This clone was detected once. This chain uses TRBV7-2 with TRBJ1-6; 8 bases match TRBD1. This CDR3 contains 15 residues. The germline gives CDR1 SGHTA, CDR2 FQGNSA. Trimming removed 6 bases from V and 7 bases from J; junction bases left unmatched: 8. The CDR3 protein is CASRRDRIENSPLHF. The CDR3 coding sequence is TGTGCCAGCAGAAGGGACAGGATCGAGAATTCACCCCTCCACTTT.

This chain links TRBV7-9 with TRBJ1-6; TRBD1 might be the D (6 bases). The CDR3 is 14 residues long. V was cut by 5 bases and J by 8 bases, with 13 bases left in between. In germline, CDR1 is SEHNR, CDR2 FQNEAQ (reference sequence). CDR3 loop: CASSLRTDYSPLHF. The CDR3, as DNA: TGTGCCAGCAGCCTCCGGACAGACTATTCACCCCTCCACTTT.

The chain links TRBV6-1 to TRBJ2-7; TRBD2 aligns across 7 bases. The ends lost 8 bases at V and 4 bases at J; junction bases unmatched: 8. The CDR3 has 13 amino acids. Germline V CDR1 and CDR2: MNHNS, SASEGT. The CDR3 sequence: CASERDYAYEQYF. Here the CDR3 DNA reads TGTGCCAGCGAGAGGGACTACGCGTACGAGCAGTACTTC.

The chain combines TRBV13 with TRBJ2-3; 10 positions match TRBD2. From germline, CDR1 is PRHDT and CDR2 FYEKMQ (reference sequence). CDR3 size: 15 residues. V lost 5 bases and J lost 2; bases outside the gene matches: 4. For the CDR3, the DNA is TGTGCCAGCAGCCTTAGCGGGGGGTTCACAGATACGCAGTATTTT. This translates into CASSLSGGFTDTQYF. Looking up the rest from reference TRBV13 and TRBJ2-3 gives the full variable domain: AAGVIQSPRHLIKEKRETATLKCYPIPRHDTVYWYQQGPGQDPQFLISFYEKMQSDKGSIPDRFSAQQFSDYHSELNMSSLELGDSALYFCASSLSGGFTDTQYFGPGTRLTVL.

V and J are TRBV30 and TRBJ2-2, with D perhaps TRBD2 (5 bases). There are 14 residues in the CDR3. Trimming removed 2 bases from V and 5 bases from J, with 12 bases in between. Germline lookup yields CDR1 GTSNPN and CDR2 SVGIG (reference sequence). CDR3 amino acids: CAWSLRESTGELFF. CDR3 in DNA: TGTGCCTGGAGTTTAAGGGAGTCGACCGGGGAGCTGTTTTTT.

This clone was observed once. V usage is TRBV5-1 and J usage is TRBJ2-5; 13 bases fit TRBD2. The CDR3 totals 15 residues. CDR1 and CDR2 from the germline V gene are SGHRS and YFSETQ. V lost 4 bases to trimming and J lost 11 bases; unmatched junction nucleotides: 11. CDR3 coding DNA: TGCGCCAGCAGCATTGGACTAGCGGGAGCGGAAGAGCAGTACTTC. This gives the protein CASSIGLAGAEEQYF.

The V call is TRBV7-2, the J call TRBJ2-2, with TRBD1 matching 8 bases. Trimming removed 4 bases from V and 2 bases from J; junction bases left unmatched: 3. The length of the CDR3 is 15 residues. From germline, CDR1 is SGHTA and CDR2 FQGNSA. Here the CDR3 reads CASSSGQANTGELFF. As DNA, the CDR3 is TGTGCCAGCAGCTCGGGACAGGCTAACACCGGGGAGCTGTTTTTT.

This clone appeared once. This chain links TRBV27 with TRBJ2-5; D is unclear. Trimming took 6 bases from V and 2 from J, leaving 13 bases between them. Germline V CDR1 and CDR2: MNHEY, SMNVEV (reference sequence). This CDR3 region has 14 residues. CDR3 loop: CASRPSRNQETQYF. CDR3 bases: TGTGCCAGCAGGCCTTCTAGGAATCAAGAGACCCAGTACTTC.

In this sample, this clone turned up a few times. The chain uses TRBV29-1 and TRBJ2-5; 7 positions match TRBD2. The CDR3 is 13 residues long. In germline, CDR1 is SQVTM, CDR2 ANQGSEA. With 3 bases clipped from V and 4 bases from J, the junction kept 5 bases outside the gene matches. The DNA for the CDR3 is TGCAGCGTTGATAGGTTAGCGGGAGAGACCCAGTACTTC. This translates into CSVDRLAGETQYF.

This clone was observed a handful of times. The chain recombines TRBV5-4 with TRBJ2-6; D not resolved. Germline V gene lookup returns CDR1 SGHNT and CDR2 YYREEE (reference sequence). CDR3 length: 13 amino acids. The V and J ends lost 0 bases and 12 bases respectively, with 10 bases between them. The CDR3 sequence: CASSLGGPGVLTF. The CDR3 nucleotides are TGTGCCAGCAGCTTGGGTGGGCCAGGCGTCCTGACTTTC. Variable domain in full (rest from reference TRBV5-4 and TRBJ2-6): ETGVTQSPTHLIKTRGQQVTLRCSSQSGHNTVSWYQQALGQGPQFIFQYYREEENGRGNFPPRFSGLQFPNYSSELNVNALELDDSALYLCASSLGGPGVLTFGAGSRLTVL.

On this clone itself: At the DNA level, this CDR3 is encoded by other sequences in the same sample as well. The genes are TRBV14 and TRBJ1-2; 7 bases map to TRBD1. The germline V gene has CDR1 SGHDN and CDR2 FVKESK. J was trimmed by 4 bases and V by 1 base; bases with no gene match: 0. The CDR3 has 13 residues. CDR3 DNA: TGTGCCAGCAGCCAAGGACAGGGCTATGGCTACACCTTC. This gives the protein CASSQGQGYGYTF.

The V gene is TRBV7-7, the J gene TRBJ2-5; TRBD2 matches at 8 bases. The V and J ends lost 3 bases and 4 bases, in that order; junction bases with no gene match: 4. Germline V gene sequence: CDR1 SSHAT, CDR2 FNYEAQ (reference sequence). The CDR3 has 14 residues. This CDR3 reads CASSFGGVGETQYF. In DNA, the CDR3 is TGTGCCAGCAGCTTCGGGGGGGTAGGAGAGACCCAGTACTTC.

The V gene is TRBV28, the J gene TRBJ2-1; TRBD2 agrees at 12 bases. The V gene's germline CDR1 is MDHEN and CDR2 SYDVKM. The ends lost 7 bases at V and 9 bases at J; junction bases unmatched: 10. There are 15 residues in the CDR3. This chain's CDR3 is CASKRTSGIAGEQFF. The CDR3 region has the DNA TGTGCCAGCAAGCGGACTAGCGGGATCGCCGGTGAGCAGTTCTTC.

This clone has just a few counts. This chain links TRBV10-3 with TRBJ1-6; TRBD1 agrees at 9 bases. The CDR3 consists of 18 residues. Germline lookup yields CDR1 ENHRY and CDR2 SYGVKD. V was clipped by 0 bases and J by 8 bases; unmatched bases: 11. CDR3 nucleotide sequence: TGTGCCATCAGTGAGTCGATGGGACAGGGAGTAGGGGATTCACCCCTCCACTTT. Its translation: CAISESMGQGVGDSPLHF.

This clone was seen once. CDR3 amino acids: CASSEEGTGEGYGYTF. The CDR3 region has the DNA TGTGCCAGCAGTGAAGAAGGGACAGGGGAAGGATATGGCTACACCTTC. V and J are TRBV25-1 and TRBJ1-2; 10 nucleotides line up with TRBD1. V trimming: 2 bases; J trimming: 5 bases; junction bases outside the gene matches: 8. The length of the CDR3 is 16 residues. Germline-derived CDR1 and CDR2 are MGHDK and SYGVNS.

This clone was seen more than once but under ten times. The rearrangement links TRBV28 to TRBJ1-2, with D unclear. This CDR3 region has 15 residues. Germline V gene sequence: CDR1 MDHEN, CDR2 SYDVKM. V gave up 7 bases and J gave up 6 bases, with 21 bases separating them. The CDR3 region is CASTPPERPLDGYTF. Here the CDR3 DNA reads TGTGCCAGCACCCCCCCGGAGAGGCCTCTCGATGGCTACACCTTC.

V is TRBV30 and J is TRBJ1-6; tentatively, D is TRBD1 (5 bases). V was trimmed by 1 base and J by 3 bases, leaving 10 bases between them. Germline loops: CDR1 GTSNPN, CDR2 SVGIG (reference sequence). This CDR3 comprises 15 residues. CDR3 in DNA: TGTGCCTGGAGTGAGGACACCCGCTATAATTCACCCCTCCACTTT. The encoded protein is CAWSEDTRYNSPLHF.

The chain recombines TRBV7-3 with TRBJ2-1, with D maybe TRBD2 (6 bases). V was clipped by 5 bases and J by 0 bases, with 8 bases between them. The CDR3 has 14 amino acids. Germline assignment: CDR1 SGHTA and CDR2 FQGTGA. The CDR3 sequence is CASSAGSSYNEQFF. DNA for the CDR3: TGTGCCAGCAGCGCGGGGAGCTCCTACAATGAGCAGTTCTTC.

The chain combines TRBV11-2 with TRBJ2-7, with D maybe TRBD1 (6 bases). The CDR3 is 13 amino acids. V lost 3 bases, J lost 3 bases, and 9 bases lay in between. CDR1 and CDR2 (germline): SGHAT, FQNNGV. The CDR3 here is CASSFEGGYEQYF. CDR3 in DNA: TGTGCCAGCAGCTTTGAAGGGGGCTACGAGCAGTACTTC. The full variable domain, rest sourced from reference TRBV11-2 and TRBJ2-7, is EAGVAQSPRYKIIEKRQSVAFWCNPISGHATLYWYQQILGQGPKLLIQFQNNGVVDDSQLPKDRFSAERLKGVDSTLKIQPAKLEDSAVYLCASSFEGGYEQYFGPGTRLTVT.

The CDR3 nucleotides are TGTGCCAGCAGCCAAGAGAGGGAATACCACTATGGCTACACCTTC. It is translated as CASSQEREYHYGYTF. The chain carries TRBV14 and TRBJ1-2, with unresolved D. Germline V gives CDR1 SGHDN, CDR2 FVKESK. V gave up 0 bases and J gave up 3 bases, with 11 bases separating them. This CDR3 region has 15 residues.

This chain joins TRBV14 and TRBJ1-1, with D maybe TRBD1 (5 bases). Germline lookup yields CDR1 SGHDN and CDR2 FVKESK. The CDR3 is made up of 15 amino acids. Between the trimmed V and J ends, which lost 1 base and 5 bases, there was a span of 14 bases. The CDR3: CASSQAGLPRTEAFF. The CDR3 DNA reads TGTGCCAGCAGCCAAGCGGGACTCCCGAGGACTGAAGCTTTCTTT.

The chain has TRBV10-3 and TRBJ2-7, with TRBD1 identical over 7 bases. The V gene end was trimmed by 9 bases and the J gene end by 5 bases; junction bases not matched to a gene: 7. This CDR3 comprises 12 residues. CDR1 is ENHRY, CDR2 SYGVKD, per germline. The CDR3 DNA follows: TGTGCCATTAAGGACAGGAATAACGAGCAGTACTTC. This codes for CAIKDRNNEQYF.

This chain uses TRBV18 with TRBJ2-3; a possible D gene is TRBD1 (6 bases). CDR3 length equals 16 residues. The germline V gene encodes CDR1 KGHSH and CDR2 LQKENI. Trimming left V 6 bases short and J 5 bases short, with 21 bases between. The CDR3 sequence: CASSQTVDRKRDTQYF. Here the CDR3 DNA reads TGTGCCAGCTCTCAGACCGTCGACAGGAAAAGAGATACGCAGTATTTT.

This clone was detected a few times. This chain connects TRBV10-3 to TRBJ2-5; maybe TRBD1 (6 bases). V lost 2 bases and J lost 1, with 11 bases in between. Germline assignment: CDR1 ENHRY and CDR2 SYGVKD. This CDR3 region has 15 residues. The CDR3 bases are TGTGCCATCAGTGAGGGACAGCCATCCCAAGAGACCCAGTACTTC. As protein: CAISEGQPSQETQYF.

The J gene is TRBJ1-4, the V gene TRBV28; TRBD1 is a possible D gene (6 bases). There are 14 residues in the CDR3. V was cut by 6 bases and J by 7 bases, with 15 bases left in between. Germline loops: CDR1 MDHEN, CDR2 SYDVKM. CDR3 in amino acids: CASSPRGWGEKLFF. CDR3 nucleotide sequence: TGTGCCAGCAGCCCCAGGGGATGGGGTGAAAAACTGTTTTTT.

This rearrangement joins TRBV28 to TRBJ1-1; D possibly corresponds to TRBD1 (6 bases). CDR3 length equals 15 residues. The germline V gene encodes CDR1 MDHEN and CDR2 SYDVKM. The V end was cut by 3 bases, the J end by 4 bases, with 15 bases between. The chain's CDR3 is CASSFGGGQGTEAFF. In DNA, the CDR3 is TGTGCCAGCAGTTTTGGGGGGGGGCAGGGCACTGAAGCTTTCTTT.

A single count supports this clone. This chain uses TRBV19 with TRBJ1-1; TRBD1 matches at 10 bases. With V trimmed by 2 bases and J by 5 bases, 2 bases remained unmatched. Looked up from germline, CDR1 is LNHDA and CDR2 is SQIVND (reference sequence). This CDR3 contains 14 residues. The CDR3 nucleotides are TGTGCCAGTAGTATACTGGGACAGGGGACTGAAGCTTTCTTT. It yields the protein CASSILGQGTEAFF.

A remark on this clone: One end of the junction fails to match germline, which may point to a read error. The V gene is TRBV19, the J gene TRBJ2-7; 14 bases fit TRBD2. The germline CDR1 and CDR2 sequences are LNHDA and SQIVND (reference sequence). The CDR3 runs to 18 residues. The CDR3 spells CASSLEGLAGASSYEQYF. In DNA, the CDR3 is TGTGCCAGTAGTTTAGAGGGACTAGCGGGGGCCTCCTCCTACGAGCAGTACTTC. The variable domain in full, with the rest retrieved from reference TRBV19 and TRBJ2-7, is DGGITQSPKYLFRKEGQNVTLSCEQNLNHDAMYWYRQDPGQGLRLIYYSQIVNDFQKGDIAEGYSVSREKKESFPLTVTSAQKNPTAFYLCASSLEGLAGASSYEQYFGPGTRLTVT.

This clone was detected a few times. CDR3 amino acids: CASSPDFDRAEGGNQPQHF. The CDR3 DNA follows: TGTGCCAGCAGTCCGGACTTCGACAGGGCCGAAGGGGGCAATCAGCCCCAGCATTTT. The V call is TRBV2, the J call TRBJ1-5, with 7 positions matching TRBD1. V dropped 5 bases and J dropped 2; count of bases not matched to a gene: 18. Germline V gene sequence: CDR1 SNHLY, CDR2 FYNNEI. The CDR3 covers 19 residues.

The chain employs TRBV6-5 and TRBJ1-3; 7 bases agree with TRBD1. Germline-derived CDR1 and CDR2 are MNHEY and SVGAGI. After removal of 6 bases from V and 2 bases from J, the junction contained 4 bases not matched to a gene. CDR3 length equals 14 residues. The CDR3 sequence: CASRDRVPGNTIYF. Written as DNA, the CDR3 is TGTGCCAGCAGAGACAGGGTCCCTGGAAACACCATATATTTT.

This chain connects TRBV7-9 to TRBJ1-5; TRBD1 matches 9 bases. Trimming cost V 5 bases and J 7 bases; bases outside gene matches: 9. The germline gives CDR1 SEHNR, CDR2 FQNEAQ (reference sequence). The CDR3 consists of 15 residues. The CDR3 region is CASSPGQGPNQPQHF. The CDR3 nucleotides are TGTGCCAGCAGCCCGGGACAGGGCCCAAACCAGCCCCAGCATTTT.